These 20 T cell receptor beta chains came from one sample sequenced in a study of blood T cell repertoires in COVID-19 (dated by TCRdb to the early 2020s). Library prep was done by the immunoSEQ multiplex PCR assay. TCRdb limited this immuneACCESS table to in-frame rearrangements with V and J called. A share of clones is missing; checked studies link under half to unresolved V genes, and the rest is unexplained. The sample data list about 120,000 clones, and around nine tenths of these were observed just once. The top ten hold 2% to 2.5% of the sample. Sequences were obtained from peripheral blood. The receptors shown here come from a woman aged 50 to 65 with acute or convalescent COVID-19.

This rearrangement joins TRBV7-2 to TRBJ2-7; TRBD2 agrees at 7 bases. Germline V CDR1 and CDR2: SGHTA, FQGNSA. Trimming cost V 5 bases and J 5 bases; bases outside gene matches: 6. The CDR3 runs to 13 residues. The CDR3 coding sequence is TGTGCCAGCAGCCTGGGGGGGTGGAACGAGCAGTACTTC. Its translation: CASSLGGWNEQYF.

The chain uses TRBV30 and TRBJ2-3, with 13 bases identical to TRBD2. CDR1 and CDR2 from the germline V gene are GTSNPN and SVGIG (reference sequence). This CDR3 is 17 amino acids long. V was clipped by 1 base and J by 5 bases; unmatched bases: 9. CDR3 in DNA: TGTGCCTGGAGTGCAAAGACTAGCGGGGGGTACGTAGATACGCAGTATTTT. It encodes CAWSAKTSGGYVDTQYF.

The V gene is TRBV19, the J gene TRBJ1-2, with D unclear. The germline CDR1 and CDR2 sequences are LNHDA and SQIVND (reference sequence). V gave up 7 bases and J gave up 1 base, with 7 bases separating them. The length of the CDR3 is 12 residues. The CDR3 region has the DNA TGTGCCAGTAATCGGGGTAACTATGGCTACACCTTC. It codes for CASNRGNYGYTF. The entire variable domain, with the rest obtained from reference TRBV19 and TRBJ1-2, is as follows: DGGITQSPKYLFRKEGQNVTLSCEQNLNHDAMYWYRQDPGQGLRLIYYSQIVNDFQKGDIAEGYSVSREKKESFPLTVTSAQKNPTAFYLCASNRGNYGYTFGSGTRLTVV.

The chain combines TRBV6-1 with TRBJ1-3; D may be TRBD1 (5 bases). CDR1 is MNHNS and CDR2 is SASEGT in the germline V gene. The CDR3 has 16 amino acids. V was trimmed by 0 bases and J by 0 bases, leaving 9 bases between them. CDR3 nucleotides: TGTGCCAGCAGTGAAGCGGGGCAACTCTCTGGAAACACCATATATTTT. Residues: CASSEAGQLSGNTIYF.

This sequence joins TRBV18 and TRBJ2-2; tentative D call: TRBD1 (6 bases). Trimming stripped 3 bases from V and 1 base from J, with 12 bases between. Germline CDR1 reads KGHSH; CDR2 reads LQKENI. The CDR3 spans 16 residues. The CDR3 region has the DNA TGTGCCAGCTCACCGGACAGCACTCGGAACACCGGGGAGCTGTTTTTT. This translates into CASSPDSTRNTGELFF.

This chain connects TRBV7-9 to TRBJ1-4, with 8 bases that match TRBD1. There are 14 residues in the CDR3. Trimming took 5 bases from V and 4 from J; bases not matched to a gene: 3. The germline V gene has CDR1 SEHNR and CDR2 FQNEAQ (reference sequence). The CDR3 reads CASSQQGGNEKLFF. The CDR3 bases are TGTGCCAGCAGCCAACAGGGGGGTAATGAAAAACTGTTTTTT.

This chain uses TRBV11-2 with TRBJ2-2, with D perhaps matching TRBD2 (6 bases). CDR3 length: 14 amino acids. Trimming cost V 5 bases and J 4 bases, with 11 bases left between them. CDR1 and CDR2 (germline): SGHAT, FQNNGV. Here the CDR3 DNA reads TGTGCCAGCAGCCCCCCCGGGGGCACCGGGGAGCTGTTTTTT. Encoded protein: CASSPPGGTGELFF.

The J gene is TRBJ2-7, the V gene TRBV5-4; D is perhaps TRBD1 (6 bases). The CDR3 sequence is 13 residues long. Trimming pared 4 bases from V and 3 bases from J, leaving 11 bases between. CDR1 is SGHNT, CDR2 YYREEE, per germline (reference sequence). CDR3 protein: CASSRQVDYEQYF. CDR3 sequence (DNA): TGTGCCAGCAGCCGACAGGTCGACTACGAGCAGTACTTC.

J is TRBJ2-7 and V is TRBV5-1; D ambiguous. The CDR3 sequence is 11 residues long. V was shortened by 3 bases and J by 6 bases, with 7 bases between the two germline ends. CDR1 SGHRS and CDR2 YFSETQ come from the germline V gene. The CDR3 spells CASSSGPEQYF. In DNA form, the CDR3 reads TGCGCCAGCAGCTCTGGGCCCGAGCAGTACTTC.

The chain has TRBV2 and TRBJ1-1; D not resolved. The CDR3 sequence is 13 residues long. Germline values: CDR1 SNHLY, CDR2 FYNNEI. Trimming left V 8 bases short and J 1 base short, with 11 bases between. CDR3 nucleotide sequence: TGTGCCAGCCACCTGGTCGGGAACACTGAAGCTTTCTTT. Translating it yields CASHLVGNTEAFF.

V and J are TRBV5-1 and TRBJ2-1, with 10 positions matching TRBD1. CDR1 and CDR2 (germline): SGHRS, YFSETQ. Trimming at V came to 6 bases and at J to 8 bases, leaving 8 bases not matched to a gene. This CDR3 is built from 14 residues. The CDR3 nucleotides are TGCGCCAGCACCTCCAGGACAGGGGGATATGAGCAGTTCTTC. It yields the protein CASTSRTGGYEQFF. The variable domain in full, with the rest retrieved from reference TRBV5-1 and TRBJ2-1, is KAGVTQTPRYLIKTRGQQVTLSCSPISGHRSVSWYQQTPGQGLQFLFEYFSETQRNKGNFPGRFSGRQFSNSRSEMNVSTLELGDSALYLCASTSRTGGYEQFFGPGTRLTVL.

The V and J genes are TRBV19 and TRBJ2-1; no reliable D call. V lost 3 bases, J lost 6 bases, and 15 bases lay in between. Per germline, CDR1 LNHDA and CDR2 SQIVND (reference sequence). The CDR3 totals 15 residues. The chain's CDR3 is CASSMYGGISNEQFF. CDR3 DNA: TGTGCCAGTAGTATGTATGGCGGAATAAGCAATGAGCAGTTCTTC.

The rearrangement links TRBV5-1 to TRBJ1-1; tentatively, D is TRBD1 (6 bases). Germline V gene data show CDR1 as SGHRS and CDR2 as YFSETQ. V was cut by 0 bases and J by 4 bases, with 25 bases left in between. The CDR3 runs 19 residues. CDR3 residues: CASSLGGTGRGVSSTEAFF. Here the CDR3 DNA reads TGCGCCAGCAGCTTGGGGGGAACAGGGCGTGGGGTAAGTTCCACTGAAGCTTTCTTT.

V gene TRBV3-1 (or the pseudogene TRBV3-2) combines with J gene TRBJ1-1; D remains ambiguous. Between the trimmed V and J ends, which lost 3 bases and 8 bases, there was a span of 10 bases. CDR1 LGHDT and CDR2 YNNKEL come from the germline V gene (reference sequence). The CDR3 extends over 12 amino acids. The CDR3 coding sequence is TGTGCCAGCAGCCACCTAGGACTAGAAGCTTTCTTT. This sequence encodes CASSHLGLEAFF.

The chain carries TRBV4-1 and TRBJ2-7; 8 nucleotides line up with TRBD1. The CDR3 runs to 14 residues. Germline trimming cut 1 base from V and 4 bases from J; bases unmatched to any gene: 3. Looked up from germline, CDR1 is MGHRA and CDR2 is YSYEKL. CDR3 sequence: CASSQGQGTYEQYF. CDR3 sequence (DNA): TGCGCCAGCAGCCAAGGACAGGGGACATACGAGCAGTACTTC.

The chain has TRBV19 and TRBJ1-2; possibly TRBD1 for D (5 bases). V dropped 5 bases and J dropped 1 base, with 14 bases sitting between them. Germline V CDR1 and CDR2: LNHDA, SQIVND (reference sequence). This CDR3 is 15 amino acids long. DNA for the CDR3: TGTGCCAGTAGTTTTTCAGGGCCGCTTAACTATGGCTACACCTTC. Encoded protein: CASSFSGPLNYGYTF.

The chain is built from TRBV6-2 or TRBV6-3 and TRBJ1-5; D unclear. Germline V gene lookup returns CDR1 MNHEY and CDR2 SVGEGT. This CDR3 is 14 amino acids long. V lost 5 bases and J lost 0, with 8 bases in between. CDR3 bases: TGTGCCAGCAGTCTTGTCAGTAGCAATCAGCCCCAGCATTTT. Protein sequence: CASSLVSSNQPQHF.

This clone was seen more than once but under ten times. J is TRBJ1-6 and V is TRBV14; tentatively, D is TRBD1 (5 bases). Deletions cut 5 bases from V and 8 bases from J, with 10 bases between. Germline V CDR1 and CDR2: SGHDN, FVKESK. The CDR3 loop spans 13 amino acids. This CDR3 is CASSWGTYSPLHF. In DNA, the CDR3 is TGTGCCAGCAGCTGGGGCACCTATTCACCCCTCCACTTT.

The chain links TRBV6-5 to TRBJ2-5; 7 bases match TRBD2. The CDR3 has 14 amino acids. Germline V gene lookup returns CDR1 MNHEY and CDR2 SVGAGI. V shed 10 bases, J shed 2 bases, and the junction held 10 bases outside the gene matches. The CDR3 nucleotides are TGTGCCACTTCCCCGGGAGGAGGGCAAGAGACCCAGTACTTC. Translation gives CATSPGGGQETQYF.

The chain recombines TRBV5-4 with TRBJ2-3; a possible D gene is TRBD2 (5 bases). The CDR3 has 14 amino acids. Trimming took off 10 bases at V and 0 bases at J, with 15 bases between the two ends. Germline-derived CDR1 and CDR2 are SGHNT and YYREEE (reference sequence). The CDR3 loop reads CAGSWRASTDTQYF. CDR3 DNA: TGTGCCGGGAGCTGGCGGGCTAGCACAGATACGCAGTATTTT.